Listed below are T cell receptor beta chains from one sample, sequenced in a study of OX40 agonist ivuxolimab in advanced cancers. Profiling relied on immunoSEQ multiplex PCR, and the TCRdb table lists in-frame clones only, not all of them. The table has roughly 97,000 clones, approximately 87% seen once; the top ten hold over 4.5%. The sequences come from CD4+ or CD8+ T cells sorted from blood, collected in a trial of the OX40 agonist ivuxolimab. These receptors all stem from an adult with an advanced solid tumor such as melanoma, head and neck, liver or kidney cancer. Both conserved end residues are part of each CDR3. Fields, in order: J gene, V gene, clone size, D gene, CDR3 protein, CDR3 DNA. A D gene is named only where the DNA matches it firmly. Clone size is stated in some rows and not others, as once, few, many or a class when expanded.

TRBJ1-1 TRBV19 - TRBD1 CASSRDRLNTEAFF TGTGCCAGTAGTAGGGACAGGTTGAACACTGAAGCTTTCTTT
TRBJ1-6 TRBV25-1 - - CASSEYRDSPLHF TGTGCCAGCAGTGAATATCGAGATTCACCCCTCCACTTT
TRBJ2-5 TRBV11-2 once TRBD1 CASSYRDRATEETQYF TGTGCCAGCAGCTACCGGGACAGGGCGACCGAGGAGACCCAGTACTTC
TRBJ1-2 TRBV5-1 - TRBD1 CASSRTGDGYTF TGCGCCAGCAGCCGGACAGGGGATGGCTACACCTTC
TRBJ2-7 TRBV27 - - CASSQSGHSYEQYF TGTGCCAGCAGTCAATCGGGACACTCCTACGAGCAGTACTTC
TRBJ2-1 TRBV2 - TRBD1 CASRKDRGPYNEQFF TGTGCCAGCAGGAAAGACAGGGGCCCCTACAATGAGCAGTTCTTC
TRBJ2-7 TRBV2 few - CASRQQASSGEQYF TGTGCCAGCAGACAACAGGCCTCCAGCGGCGAGCAGTACTTC
TRBJ2-4 TRBV5-8 - - CASSLSGNIQYF TGTGCCAGCAGCTTGTCCGGAAACATTCAGTACTTC
TRBJ2-3 TRBV27 - - CASSFARTDTQYF TGTGCCAGCAGTTTTGCCCGCACAGATACGCAGTATTTT
TRBJ2-2 TRBV5-5 once - CASSYRTANTGELFF TGTGCCAGCAGCTATAGGACAGCGAACACCGGGGAGCTGTTTTTT
TRBJ2-5 TRBV6-1 once - CASKGTQGEETQYF TGTGCCAGCAAGGGGACCCAAGGGGAAGAGACCCAGTACTTC
TRBJ2-1 TRBV5-8 - TRBD2 CASSLERGIRGNNEQFF TGTGCCAGCAGCTTGGAGCGGGGGATTAGAGGGAACAATGAGCAGTTCTTC
TRBJ1-1 TRBV9 - - CASGGALNPLNTEAFF TGTGCCAGCGGAGGGGCGCTGAACCCCTTGAACACTGAAGCTTTCTTT
TRBJ2-1 TRBV11-2 - - CASSYHGVRNEQFF TGTGCCAGCAGCTACCATGGGGTACGCAATGAGCAGTTCTTC
TRBJ1-2 TRBV15 few TRBD1 CATGNRDRRQSANYGYTF TGTGCCACCGGAAACCGGGACAGAAGACAATCTGCTAACTATGGCTACACCTTC
TRBJ1-5 TRBV30 few - CAWSRGSVQPQHF TGTGCCTGGAGCAGGGGTTCCGTTCAGCCCCAGCATTTT
TRBJ1-2 TRBV5-4 - - CASTGGGRSGYTF TGTGCCAGCACCGGGGGGGGACGGTCTGGCTACACCTTC
TRBJ2-1 TRBV10-1 - - CASSVGTFNEQFF TGCGCCAGCAGCGTCGGGACTTTCAATGAGCAGTTCTTC